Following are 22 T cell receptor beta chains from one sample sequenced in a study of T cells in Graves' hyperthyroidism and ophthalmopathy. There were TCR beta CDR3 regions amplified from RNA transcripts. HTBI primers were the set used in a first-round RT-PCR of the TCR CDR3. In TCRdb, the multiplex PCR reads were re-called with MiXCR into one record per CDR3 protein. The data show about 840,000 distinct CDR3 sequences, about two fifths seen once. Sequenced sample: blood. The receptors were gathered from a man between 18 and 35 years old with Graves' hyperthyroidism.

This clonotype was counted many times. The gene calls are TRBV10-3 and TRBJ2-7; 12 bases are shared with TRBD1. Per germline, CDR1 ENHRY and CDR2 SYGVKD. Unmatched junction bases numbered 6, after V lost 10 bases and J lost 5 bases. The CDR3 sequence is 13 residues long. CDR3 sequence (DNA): TGTGCCACAGTGGGGACAGGGGGCAACGAGCAGTACTTC. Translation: CATVGTGGNEQYF.

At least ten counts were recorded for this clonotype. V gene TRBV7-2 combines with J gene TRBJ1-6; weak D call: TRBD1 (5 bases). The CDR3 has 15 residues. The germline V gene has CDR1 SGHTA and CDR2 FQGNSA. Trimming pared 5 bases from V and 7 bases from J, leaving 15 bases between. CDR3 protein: CASSPGRGPNSPLHF. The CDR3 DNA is TGTGCCAGCAGCCCAGGCCGGGGCCCCAATTCACCCCTCCACTTT.

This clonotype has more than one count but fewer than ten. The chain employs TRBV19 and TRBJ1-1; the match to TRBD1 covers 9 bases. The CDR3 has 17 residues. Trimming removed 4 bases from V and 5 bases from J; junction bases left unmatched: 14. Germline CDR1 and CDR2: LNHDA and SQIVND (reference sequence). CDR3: CASSKGQGGKGRTEAFF. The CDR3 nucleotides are TGTGCCAGTAGTAAGGGACAGGGAGGCAAAGGAAGAACTGAAGCTTTCTTT. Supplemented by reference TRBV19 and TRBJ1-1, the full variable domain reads DGGITQSPKYLFRKEGQNVTLSCEQNLNHDAMYWYRQDPGQGLRLIYYSQIVNDFQKGDIAEGYSVSREKKESFPLTVTSAQKNPTAFYLCASSKGQGGKGRTEAFFGQGTRLTVV.

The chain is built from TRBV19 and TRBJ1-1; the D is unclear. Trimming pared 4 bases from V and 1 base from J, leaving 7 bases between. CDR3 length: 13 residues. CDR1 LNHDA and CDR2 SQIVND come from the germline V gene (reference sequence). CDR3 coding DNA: TGTGCCAGTAGTAACGACGGGAACACTGAAGCTTTCTTT. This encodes CASSNDGNTEAFF.

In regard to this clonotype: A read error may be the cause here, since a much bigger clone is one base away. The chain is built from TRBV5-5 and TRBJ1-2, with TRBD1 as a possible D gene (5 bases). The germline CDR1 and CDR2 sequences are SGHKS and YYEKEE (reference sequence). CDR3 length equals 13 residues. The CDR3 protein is CASGFGPGNGYTF. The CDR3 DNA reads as TGTGCCAGCGGCTTTGGTCCAGGGAATGGCTACACCTTC.

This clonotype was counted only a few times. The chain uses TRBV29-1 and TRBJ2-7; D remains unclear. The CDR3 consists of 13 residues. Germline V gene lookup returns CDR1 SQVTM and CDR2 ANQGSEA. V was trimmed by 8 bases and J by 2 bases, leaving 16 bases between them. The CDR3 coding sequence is TGCAGCAGAAGAAAGGGTTTCGCCTACGAGCAGTACTTC. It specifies CSRRKGFAYEQYF.

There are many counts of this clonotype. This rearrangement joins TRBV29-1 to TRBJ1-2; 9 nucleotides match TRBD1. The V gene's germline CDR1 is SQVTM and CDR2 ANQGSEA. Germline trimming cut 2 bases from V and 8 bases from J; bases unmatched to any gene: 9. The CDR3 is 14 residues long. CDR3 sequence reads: CSVEIITGGWGYTF. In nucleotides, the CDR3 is TGCAGCGTTGAAATCATAACAGGGGGCTGGGGCTACACCTTC.

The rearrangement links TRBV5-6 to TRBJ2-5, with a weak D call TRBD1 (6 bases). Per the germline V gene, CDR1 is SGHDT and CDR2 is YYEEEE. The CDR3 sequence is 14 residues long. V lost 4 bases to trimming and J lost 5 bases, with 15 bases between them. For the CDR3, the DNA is TGTGCCAGCAGCCCTCAGGGGTTTTTGGAGACCCAGTACTTC. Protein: CASSPQGFLETQYF.

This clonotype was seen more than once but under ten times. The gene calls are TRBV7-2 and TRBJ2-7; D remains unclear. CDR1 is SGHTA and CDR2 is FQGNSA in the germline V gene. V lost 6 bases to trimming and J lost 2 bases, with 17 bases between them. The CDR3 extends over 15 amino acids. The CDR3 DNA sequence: TGTGCCAGCAGTTCCCCAGCCGGGCCCCCCTACGAGCAGTACTTC. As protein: CASSSPAGPPYEQYF.

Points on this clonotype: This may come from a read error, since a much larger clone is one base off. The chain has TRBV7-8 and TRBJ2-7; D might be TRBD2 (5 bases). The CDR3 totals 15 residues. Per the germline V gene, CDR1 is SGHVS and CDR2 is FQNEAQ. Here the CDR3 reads CVSSFGRLPSYEQYF. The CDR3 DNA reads TGTGTCAGCAGCTTCGGAAGACTACCTTCCTACGAGCAGTACTTC.

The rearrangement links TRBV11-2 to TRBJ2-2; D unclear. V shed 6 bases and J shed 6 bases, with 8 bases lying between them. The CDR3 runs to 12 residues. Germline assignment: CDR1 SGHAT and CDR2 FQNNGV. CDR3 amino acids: CASSRWPGELFF. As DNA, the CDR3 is TGTGCCAGCAGTCGCTGGCCCGGGGAGCTGTTTTTT.

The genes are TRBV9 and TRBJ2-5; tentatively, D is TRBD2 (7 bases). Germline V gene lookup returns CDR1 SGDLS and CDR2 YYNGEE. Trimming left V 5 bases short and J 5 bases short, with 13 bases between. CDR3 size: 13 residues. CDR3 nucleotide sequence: TGTGCCAGCAGGGCACAGGGAGGGGAGACCCAGTACTTC. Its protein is CASRAQGGETQYF.

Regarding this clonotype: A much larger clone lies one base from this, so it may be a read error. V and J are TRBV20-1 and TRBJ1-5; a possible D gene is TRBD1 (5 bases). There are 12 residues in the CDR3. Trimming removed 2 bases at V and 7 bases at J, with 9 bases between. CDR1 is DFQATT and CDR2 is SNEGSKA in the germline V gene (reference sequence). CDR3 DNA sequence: TGCAGTGCTAGACAGGGTCAACAGCCCCAGCATTTT. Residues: CSARQGQQPQHF.

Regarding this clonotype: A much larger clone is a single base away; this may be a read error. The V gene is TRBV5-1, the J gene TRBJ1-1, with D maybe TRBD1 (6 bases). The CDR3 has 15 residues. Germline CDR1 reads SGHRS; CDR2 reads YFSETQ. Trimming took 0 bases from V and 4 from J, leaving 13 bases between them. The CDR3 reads CASSLDRVWGTEAFF. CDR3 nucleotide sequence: TGCGCCAGCAGCTTGGACAGGGTCTGGGGCACTGAAGCTTTCTTT.

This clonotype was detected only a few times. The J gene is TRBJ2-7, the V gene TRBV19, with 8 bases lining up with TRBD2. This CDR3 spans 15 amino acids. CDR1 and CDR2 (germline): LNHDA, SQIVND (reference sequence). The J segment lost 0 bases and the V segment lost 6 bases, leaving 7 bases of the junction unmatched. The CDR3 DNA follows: TGTGCCAGTAGAAAGAAGCGGGGGAACTCCTACGAGCAGTACTTC. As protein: CASRKKRGNSYEQYF.

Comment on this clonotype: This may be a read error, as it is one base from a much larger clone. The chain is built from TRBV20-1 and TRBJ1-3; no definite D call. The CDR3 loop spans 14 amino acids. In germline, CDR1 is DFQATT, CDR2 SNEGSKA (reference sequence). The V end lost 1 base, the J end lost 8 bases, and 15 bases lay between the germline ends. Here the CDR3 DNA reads TGCAGTGCTAGAGGTAAAAGAGTAGTAGACACCATATATTTT. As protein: CSARGKRVVDTIYF.

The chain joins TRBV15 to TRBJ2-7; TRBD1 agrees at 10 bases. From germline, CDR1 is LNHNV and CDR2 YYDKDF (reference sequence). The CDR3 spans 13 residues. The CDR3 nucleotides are TGTGCTACTTCCGGGACAGGGGCCTACGAGCAGTACTTC. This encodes CATSGTGAYEQYF.

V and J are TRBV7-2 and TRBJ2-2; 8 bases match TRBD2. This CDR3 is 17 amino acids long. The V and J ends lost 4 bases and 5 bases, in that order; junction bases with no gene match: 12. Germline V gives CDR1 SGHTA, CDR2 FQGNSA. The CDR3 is CASSSDLAGGWTGELFF. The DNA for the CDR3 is TGTGCCAGCAGCTCCGACCTGGCGGGGGGCTGGACCGGGGAGCTGTTTTTT.

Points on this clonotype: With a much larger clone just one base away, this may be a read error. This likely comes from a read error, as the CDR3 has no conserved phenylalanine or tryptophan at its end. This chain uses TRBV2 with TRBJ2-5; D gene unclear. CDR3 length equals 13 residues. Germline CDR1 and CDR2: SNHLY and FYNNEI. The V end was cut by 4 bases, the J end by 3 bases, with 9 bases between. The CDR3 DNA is TGTGCCAGCAGTGCCACTTCTGAAGAGACCCAGTACCTC. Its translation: CASSATSEETQYL.

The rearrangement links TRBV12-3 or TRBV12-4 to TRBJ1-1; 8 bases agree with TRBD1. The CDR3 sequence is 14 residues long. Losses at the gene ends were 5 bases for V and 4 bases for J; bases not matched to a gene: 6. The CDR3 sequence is CASSKTDRATEAFF. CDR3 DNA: TGTGCCAGCAGTAAAACGGACAGGGCCACTGAAGCTTTCTTT.

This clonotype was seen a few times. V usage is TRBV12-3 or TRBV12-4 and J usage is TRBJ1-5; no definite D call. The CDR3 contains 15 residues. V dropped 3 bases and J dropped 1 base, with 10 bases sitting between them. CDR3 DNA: TGTGCCAGCAGTTTCTTCCGAGACAGCAATCAGCCCCAGCATTTT. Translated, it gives CASSFFRDSNQPQHF.

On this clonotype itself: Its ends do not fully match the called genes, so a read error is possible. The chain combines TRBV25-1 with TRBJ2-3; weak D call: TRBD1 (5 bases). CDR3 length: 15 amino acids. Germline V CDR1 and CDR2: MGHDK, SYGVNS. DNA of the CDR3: TGTGCCAGCAGTGAATATGGGCAGGGTTCAGATATGCAGTATTTT. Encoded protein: CASSEYGQGSDMQYF. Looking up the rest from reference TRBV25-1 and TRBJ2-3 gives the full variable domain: EADIYQTPRYLVIGTGKKITLECSQTMGHDKMYWYQQDPGMELHLIHYSYGVNSTEKGDLSSESTVSRIRTEHFPLTLESARPSHTSQYLCASSEYGQGSDMQYFGPGTRLTVL.